This T cell receptor beta chain was identified in a study of T cell repertoires in cytomegalovirus infection (dated by TCRdb to between 2017 and 2020). Study-level background: The peptide stimulations were aimed at well-studied HLA-B-restricted epitopes as well as recently identified HLA-C-restricted CMV epitopes, whose presentation resists viral immunomodulation. Donor HLA type was relevant to the analysis, as public TCR beta signatures indicated carriage of CMV infection together with the matching HLA type.

Germline trimming: 2 bases from V, 7 bases from J; junction bases outside gene matches: 4. The cysteine opens and the phenylalanine closes a CDR3 of 13 amino acids. The DNA shown is the 39-base CDR3, in frame from base 1. For CDR1 and CDR2, the germline V gene lists LGHNA and YSLEER. This clonotype was observed a handful of times. What this receptor recognizes is not known. Per-base qualities were not stored, and no clone one base away is much larger. The meaning of the sample's treatment or condition label: in vitro stimulation with specific CMV peptide epitopes to enrich CMV-specific T cells. Study-wide findings and limitations: Cumulative frequency of public TCR beta family members discriminated carriers of CMV infection plus the relevant HLA type in this cohort and an independent 352-donor cohort. In the ex vivo response, HLA-C-restricted CMV-specific TCR beta clonotypes were dominant, and in two of eight donors the single most frequent clonotype came from this HLA-C-restricted group.

The listed sequencing device is Illumina HiSeq 1500. Through fastp at Q25 and MiXCR, TCRdb rebuilt clones from the public reads, retaining in-frame beta chains. Duplicate CDR3 protein sequences are folded into a single record with the most common DNA and genes. The sample table lists 45,000 to 50,000 distinct CDR3 sequences, 15% to 25% of them with a count of one. About 53% of the sample goes to the ten largest clones. The V and J segments used are TRBV4-3 and TRBJ1-2; 7 nucleotides in the junction match TRBD1. The source material was CD8+ T cells from cultured PBMCs, sampled from culture after CMV antigen stimulation. This clonotype was obtained from a human donor in good health (CMV status not recorded). Some clones in this sample may be carry-over from other donors' samples. The CDR3 has the sequence CASSQTGEGGYTF. At the DNA level, the sequence is TGCGCCAGCAGCCAAACAGGGGAAGGTGGCTACACCTTC.